The clone carrying this T cell receptor (beta chain) occurred once. What it recognizes is unknown. This specimen belongs to a study of cytomegalovirus exposure and HLA in healthy donors. As for the study in general: Clustering assigned about 76% of the roughly 430 genotyped donors to the Caucasian-associated ancestry cluster. Study-wide points: A previous analysis found most TCR beta V segments productive roughly 87% or roughly 30% of the time. Most TCR sequences were uncommon, yet certain public TCRs appeared in many donors. In a later analysis, parvovirus B19, influenza, CMV and Epstein-Barr virus appeared linked to several top co-occurrence clusters.

V was pared by 1 base and J by 10 bases, with 11 bases between. Per the germline V gene, CDR1 is DFQATT and CDR2 is SNEGSKA (reference sequence). The CDR3 covers 11 residues. PCR primers comprised 60 Vbeta and 13 Jbeta primers. The method was immunoSEQ multiplex PCR; TCRdb's version includes in-frame clones alone and lacks a portion of them. The sample yields roughly 180,000 clones, less than 90% seen once. Sequenced sample: PBMCs. The chain joins TRBV20-1 to TRBJ2-7; weak D call: TRBD2 (6 bases). This TCR was recovered from a man aged 25 to 40 in good health and CMV-seronegative. The CDR3 bases are TGCAGTGCTAGAGGCGGGACCCGCCAGTACTTC. This codes for CSARGGTRQYF.